This T cell receptor (beta chain) emerged from a study of pediatric ulcerative colitis. General study findings and limits: Clonal expansions reduced rectal repertoire diversity in acute severe colitis. Some T cells in rectal biopsies may come from blood, especially with overt colitis. A couple of rectal CDR3 clonotypes occurred in all ulcerative colitis patients.

During colonoscopy, one to two rectal pinch biopsies were collected. This clone appeared a few times. Antigen specificity is unknown. The junction does not match germline at one end; this may be a read error. Repertoires were generated with immunoSEQ multiplex PCR, while TCRdb's copy carries only in-frame clones and drops some. The table lists 30,000 to 45,000 clones, about three quarters of them singletons. The V gene's germline CDR1 is MNHNS and CDR2 SASEGT. The CDR3 consists of 14 residues. This chain links TRBV6-1 with TRBJ1-2, with D hard to call. This clonotype originated in a boy aged 10-17 years with moderate ulcerative colitis. The sample taken for sequencing was gut tissue. CDR3 DNA sequence: TGTGCCAGCACTGAAGGTCCAGGAGGTAATGGCTACACCTTC. It yields the protein CASTEGPGGNGYTF.